One sample yielded the 31 T cell receptor beta chains listed below, sequenced in a study of blood T cell repertoires in COVID-19. TCRdb's table, derived via immunoSEQ multiplex PCR, lists solely in-frame clones and lacks some. The sample records about 400,000 clones, around nine tenths being singletons. Specimen: peripheral blood. These receptors originate from a woman in her fifties or sixties with COVID-19, enrolled during active disease.

The chain uses TRBV19 and TRBJ2-7, with 8 positions matching TRBD1. In germline, CDR1 is LNHDA, CDR2 SQIVND (reference sequence). V dropped 4 bases and J dropped 1; count of bases not matched to a gene: 0. The CDR3 totals 13 residues. The CDR3 reads CASSRQGSYEQYF. CDR3 bases: TGTGCCAGTAGTAGACAGGGGTCCTACGAGCAGTACTTC.

V is TRBV5-5 and J is TRBJ1-1; TRBD1 matches at 8 bases. The germline V gene encodes CDR1 SGHKS and CDR2 YYEKEE (reference sequence). The CDR3 totals 14 residues. J was trimmed by 4 bases and V by 4 bases; bases with no gene match: 6. The CDR3 nucleotides read TGTGCCAGCAGCGGACAGGGATTGCTCACTGAAGCTTTCTTT. This codes for CASSGQGLLTEAFF.

V usage is TRBV18 and J usage is TRBJ2-6; 15 bases map to TRBD2. After removal of 6 bases from V and 0 bases from J, the junction contained 12 bases not matched to a gene. CDR1 KGHSH and CDR2 LQKENI come from the germline V gene. The CDR3 spans 21 residues. CDR3 loop: CASSHSGTSGGYHSGANVLTF. The CDR3 coding sequence is TGTGCCAGCTCGCATTCCGGGACTAGCGGGGGGTACCACTCTGGGGCCAACGTCCTGACTTTC.

The V and J genes are TRBV27 and TRBJ2-7, with 8 positions matching TRBD1. The CDR3 sequence is 12 residues long. Germline trimming cut 8 bases from V and 6 bases from J; bases unmatched to any gene: 6. CDR1 is MNHEY, CDR2 SMNVEV, per germline (reference sequence). CDR3 bases: TGTGCCAGCTGCACAGGGGGAGGCGAGCAGTACTTC. Translation: CASCTGGGEQYF.

The chain employs TRBV2 and TRBJ1-5; D gene unclear. Trimming took off 7 bases at V and 6 bases at J, with 10 bases between the two ends. The germline V gene encodes CDR1 SNHLY and CDR2 FYNNEI. The CDR3 has 12 residues. CDR3 DNA: TGTGCCAGCACCATTTCTACTCAGCCCCAGCATTTT. This sequence encodes CASTISTQPQHF.

This chain connects TRBV2 to TRBJ1-1; 8 bases fit TRBD1. With V trimmed by 6 bases and J by 1 base, 13 bases remained unmatched. From germline, CDR1 is SNHLY and CDR2 FYNNEI. The CDR3 length is 17 residues. CDR3 protein: CASRSGTGFFSNTEAFF. The CDR3 DNA reads as TGTGCCAGCAGATCCGGGACAGGATTTTTCTCGAACACTGAAGCTTTCTTT.

The V gene is TRBV15, the J gene TRBJ2-5, with a possible D match to TRBD1 (5 bases). V was cut by 3 bases and J by 5 bases, with 19 bases left in between. The CDR3 covers 16 residues. Germline CDR1 is LNHNV and CDR2 is YYDKDF (reference sequence). Written as DNA, the CDR3 is TGTGCCACCAGCAGGGGGCCACACGATGGTGGGGAGACCCAGTACTTC. This sequence encodes CATSRGPHDGGETQYF.

This rearrangement joins TRBV7-3 to TRBJ2-3; 7 bases agree with TRBD2. From germline, CDR1 is SGHTA and CDR2 FQGTGA. The CDR3 consists of 14 residues. The J segment lost 2 bases and the V segment lost 5 bases, leaving 4 bases of the junction unmatched. This CDR3 is CASSPGGITDTQYF. DNA for the CDR3: TGTGCCAGCAGCCCCGGGGGGATCACAGATACGCAGTATTTT.

The chain uses TRBV7-9 and TRBJ1-4; 7 bases are shared with TRBD1. Germline values: CDR1 SEHNR, CDR2 FQNEAQ (reference sequence). V lost 5 bases and J lost 2; bases outside the gene matches: 8. The CDR3 loop spans 16 amino acids. As DNA, the CDR3 is TGTGCCAGCAGCGGAAAACAGGGGATGACTAATGAAAAACTGTTTTTT. As protein: CASSGKQGMTNEKLFF.

The CDR3 region has the DNA TGTGCCAGCAGCGAGACAGCTAGCAATCAGCCCCAGCATTTT. Amino acids: CASSETASNQPQHF. The V and J genes are TRBV5-6 and TRBJ1-5; a weak D match, TRBD1 (5 bases). V shed 4 bases and J shed 0 bases, with 8 bases lying between them. This CDR3 spans 14 amino acids. CDR1 is SGHDT and CDR2 is YYEEEE in the germline V gene.

This clone was seen once. This chain connects TRBV3-1 (or the pseudogene TRBV3-2) to TRBJ1-2; no clear D. V lost 3 bases and J lost 10, with 9 bases in between. Germline lookup yields CDR1 LGHDT and CDR2 YNNKEL (reference sequence). This CDR3 has 11 amino acids. The CDR3 loop reads CASSQRGVYTF. The DNA of the CDR3 is TGTGCCAGCAGCCAGCGTGGAGTCTACACCTTC.

The CDR3 here is CASSHDRERGEKLFF. In nucleotides, the CDR3 is TGTGCCAGCTCACACGACAGGGAAAGAGGAGAAAAACTGTTTTTT. This chain uses TRBV18 with TRBJ1-4; 7 nucleotides align to TRBD1. The CDR3 spans 15 residues. Per germline, CDR1 KGHSH and CDR2 LQKENI. With 4 bases clipped from V and 8 bases from J, the junction kept 10 bases outside the gene matches.

For the CDR3, the DNA is TGCAGCGTTGGTGCCAGGGCCTACGAGCAGTACTTC. Translating gives CSVGARAYEQYF. This chain joins TRBV29-1 and TRBJ2-7, with D perhaps matching TRBD1 (5 bases). Trimming cost V 4 bases and J 2 bases, with 9 bases left between them. This CDR3 contains 12 residues. The V gene's germline CDR1 is SQVTM and CDR2 ANQGSEA.

V gene TRBV6-5 combines with J gene TRBJ1-1; 9 positions match TRBD1. The CDR3 consists of 14 residues. J gave up 5 bases and V 5 bases, and 6 bases lay outside the gene matches. CDR1 is MNHEY, CDR2 SVGAGI, per germline. The CDR3 reads CASSRDRDGTEAFF. CDR3 DNA sequence: TGTGCCAGCAGTCGGGACAGGGACGGGACTGAAGCTTTCTTT.

This clone has a handful of counts. V usage is TRBV12-3 or TRBV12-4 and J usage is TRBJ2-7, with 7 bases that match TRBD1. V was pared by 3 bases and J by 3 bases, with 2 bases of the junction left unmatched. The CDR3 has 13 residues. The CDR3 is CASSLWDSYEQYF. The CDR3 region has the DNA TGTGCCAGCAGTTTGTGGGACAGCTACGAGCAGTACTTC.

The rearrangement uses TRBV4-3 and TRBJ2-2; D may be TRBD2 (6 bases). Trimming shortened V by 1 base and J by 2 bases, and 8 bases separated the two germline ends. Germline CDR1 is LGHNA and CDR2 is YSLEER. CDR3 length: 15 residues. For the CDR3, the DNA is TGCGCCAGCAGCCAAGTACTAGCTAACACCGGGGAGCTGTTTTTT. Amino acids: CASSQVLANTGELFF.

The rearrangement links TRBV20-1 to TRBJ2-2, with D perhaps matching TRBD1 (6 bases). Trimming stripped 6 bases from V and 5 bases from J, with 13 bases between. Germline V gene sequence: CDR1 DFQATT, CDR2 SNEGSKA (reference sequence). This CDR3 has 13 residues. The CDR3: CSASNQGTGELFF. Written as DNA, the CDR3 is TGCAGTGCAAGTAACCAGGGGACCGGGGAGCTGTTTTTT.

This chain joins TRBV7-3 and TRBJ2-6; TRBD1 matches 7 bases. The CDR3 sequence is 17 residues long. V was clipped by 9 bases and J by 0 bases; unmatched bases: 11. Germline V CDR1 and CDR2: SGHTA, FQGTGA. CDR3 protein: CASALDRDLSGANVLTF. CDR3 nucleotide sequence: TGTGCCAGTGCCCTAGACAGGGACCTCTCTGGGGCCAACGTCCTGACTTTC.

Only a few counts were recorded for this clone. The chain employs TRBV4-2 and TRBJ1-2, with a tentative D call TRBD1 (6 bases). CDR1 is LGHNA, CDR2 YNFKEQ, per germline. The CDR3 is 15 residues long. Trimming took 3 bases from V and 3 from J, leaving 14 bases between them. The CDR3 DNA sequence: TGTGCCAGCAGCCAGACAGGCTCCTTGGACTATGGCTACACCTTC. Translated, it gives CASSQTGSLDYGYTF.

The chain combines TRBV6-5 with TRBJ2-1, with 11 bases aligning to TRBD2. V lost 6 bases and J lost 15; bases outside the gene matches: 10. The CDR3 covers 13 residues. Germline loops: CDR1 MNHEY, CDR2 SVGAGI. CDR3 bases: TGTGCCAGCAGCCTCTCAAATCTAGCGGGGGGGTTCTTC. This sequence encodes CASSLSNLAGGFF.

V is TRBV9 and J is TRBJ2-3; TRBD2 might be the D (6 bases). The CDR3 covers 16 residues. Trimming left V 3 bases short and J 0 bases short, with 14 bases between. Germline V gene lookup returns CDR1 SGDLS and CDR2 YYNGEE. The CDR3 DNA follows: TGTGCCAGCAGCGCCCCGACCGGGACTAGCACAGATACGCAGTATTTT. It yields the protein CASSAPTGTSTDTQYF.

V usage is TRBV6-5 and J usage is TRBJ1-1; D is unresolved. The V gene lost 6 bases and the J gene lost 0 bases, with 8 bases spanning the gap. Germline lookup yields CDR1 MNHEY and CDR2 SVGAGI. CDR3 length: 13 amino acids. The DNA for the CDR3 is TGTGCCAGCAGCCCCCAATTGAACACTGAAGCTTTCTTT. Residues: CASSPQLNTEAFF.

The chain carries TRBV7-8 and TRBJ1-3; TRBD1 is a possible D gene (5 bases). Germline lookup yields CDR1 SGHVS and CDR2 FQNEAQ. Trimming took 4 bases from V and 6 from J, leaving 25 bases between them. CDR3 size: 18 residues. The CDR3 region has the DNA TGTGCCAGCAGCTCGCACCAAACCCGGGCAGGGAGGGAAAACACCATATATTTT. It encodes CASSSHQTRAGRENTIYF.

The genes are TRBV3-1 (or the pseudogene TRBV3-2) and TRBJ2-2; 7 bases are a match to TRBD1. The V segment lost 6 bases and the J segment 4 bases; nucleotides outside the gene matches: 8. Germline V gene data show CDR1 as LGHDT and CDR2 as YNNKEL (reference sequence). The CDR3 covers 15 residues. Here the CDR3 DNA reads TGTGCCAGCAGGGAAGGACAGGTCCGCACCGGGGAGCTGTTTTTT. Residues: CASREGQVRTGELFF.

A word on this clone: Within the sample, other DNA sequences also encode this same CDR3. The chain couples TRBV9 to TRBJ2-5; perhaps TRBD2 as D (6 bases). The CDR3 totals 14 residues. Trimming removed 2 bases at V and 1 base at J, with 9 bases between. Germline lookup yields CDR1 SGDLS and CDR2 YYNGEE. The CDR3 DNA reads as TGTGCCAGCAGCGTTGCGGGGTCCCAAGAGACCCAGTACTTC. Translating gives CASSVAGSQETQYF.

V and J are TRBV11-3 and TRBJ1-3; tentatively, D is TRBD1 (5 bases). CDR1 and CDR2 from the germline V gene are SGHNT and YENEEA. CDR3 length: 14 amino acids. Between the trimmed V and J ends, which lost 2 bases and 3 bases, there was a span of 8 bases. The CDR3 sequence is CASSLSGNGNTIYF. The CDR3 DNA sequence: TGTGCCAGCAGCTTATCAGGGAATGGAAACACCATATATTTT.

The chain carries TRBV20-1 and TRBJ1-1; D might be TRBD1 (6 bases). Germline CDR1 reads DFQATT; CDR2 reads SNEGSKA (reference sequence). The CDR3 covers 11 residues. The CDR3 DNA follows: TGCAGGGCAGGGGTGAACACTGAAGCTTTCTTT. Translating it yields CRAGVNTEAFF.

This chain joins TRBV6-1 and TRBJ1-2, with TRBD1 matching 9 bases. V lost 2 bases, J lost 4 bases, and 5 bases stayed unmatched. The CDR3 length is 15 residues. The germline V gene encodes CDR1 MNHNS and CDR2 SASEGT. The CDR3 loop reads CASSELGTGFYGYTF. CDR3 sequence (DNA): TGTGCCAGCAGTGAACTTGGGACAGGGTTCTATGGCTACACCTTC.

This chain uses TRBV5-8 with TRBJ1-5, with D possibly matching TRBD1 (6 bases). The CDR3 consists of 16 residues. V was cut by 2 bases and J by 5 bases, with 17 bases left in between. CDR1 SGHTS and CDR2 YDEGEE come from the germline V gene. The CDR3 protein is CASSFRSRGMHQPQHF. The CDR3 DNA reads as TGTGCCAGCAGCTTTAGGTCCAGGGGAATGCATCAGCCCCAGCATTTT.

The chain has TRBV19 and TRBJ1-5; D call uncertain. The length of the CDR3 is 15 residues. Deletions cut 1 base from V and 2 bases from J, with 9 bases between. Germline lookup yields CDR1 LNHDA and CDR2 SQIVND (reference sequence). The CDR3 loop reads CASSIGMGGNQPQHF. Written as DNA, the CDR3 is TGTGCCAGTAGTATAGGGATGGGAGGCAATCAGCCCCAGCATTTT.

The CDR3 is CASSSLLLTAYGYTF. CDR3 DNA sequence: TGTGCCAGCAGCTCCCTTTTACTCACCGCCTATGGCTACACCTTC. This sequence joins TRBV5-5 and TRBJ1-2; no definite D call. Germline lookup yields CDR1 SGHKS and CDR2 YYEKEE (reference sequence). The CDR3 loop spans 15 amino acids. V was cut by 3 bases and J by 4 bases, with 16 bases left in between.